This T cell receptor (beta chain) is drawn from a study of Graves' ophthalmopathy and Graves' hyperthyroidism. Where ophthalmopathy was present, donors had moderate-to-severe activity, CAS ≥3, NOSPECS ≥4 and duration under 3 months. Exclusion covered patients with other autoimmune diseases or uncontrolled infections (as well as pregnancy or lactation). V was shortened by 2 bases and J by 9 bases, with 10 bases between the two germline ends. The CDR3 is made up of 11 amino acids. Per the germline V gene, CDR1 is SQVTM and CDR2 is ANQGSEA. TCR beta CDR3 regions were amplified from RNA transcripts. In the first round, RT-PCR was carried out with HTBI primers, and a multiplex PCR formed the second round. TCRdb re-called the multiplex PCR reads through MiXCR, storing one row per CDR3 protein. The sample gives around 600,000 distinct CDR3 sequences, about two fifths of which show up once; 3% to 3.5% is in the top ten.

Study-wide points: Using a 13-signature model, the authors split ophthalmopathy from stable hyperthyroidism, with approximately 88% sensitivity and roughly 80% specificity. Most expanded clonotypes from thyroid (those above 0.001 frequency) were also found in blood.

This clonotype has ten or more counts. Its antigen is undetermined. The rearrangement links TRBV29-1 to TRBJ1-1, with D unclear. Sequenced material: peripheral blood. The sequence came from an adult man with Graves' ophthalmopathy. The CDR3 nucleotides are TGCAGCGTTGAATCCAACGTTAAAGCTTTCTTT. Its translation is CSVESNVKAFF.